Below, 23 T cell receptor beta chains from the same sample are listed, as sequenced in a study of long-term antiretroviral therapy in people with HIV. The run of the v3.0 immunoSEQ assay was at survey level. Sequencing used immunoSEQ multiplex PCR; TCRdb keeps in-frame clones, though not all of them. The repertoire holds about 20,000 clones, with 76% as singletons. The sample in question was unsorted PBMCs, obtained roughly 2.5 years before starting antiretroviral therapy. These receptors were obtained from a woman between 45 and 65 years old with HIV.

The chain carries TRBV5-1 and TRBJ1-4; no reliable D call. CDR1 SGHRS and CDR2 YFSETQ come from the germline V gene. Trimming stripped 0 bases from V and 3 bases from J, with 9 bases between. The CDR3 runs to 15 residues. The CDR3, as DNA: TGCGCCAGCAGCTTGGCCGGGCAGTCTAATGAAAAACTGTTTTTT. Its protein is CASSLAGQSNEKLFF.

The genes are TRBV6-1 and TRBJ2-5; unclear D gene. This CDR3 contains 15 residues. The V end lost 3 bases, the J end lost 5 bases, and 16 bases lay between the germline ends. In germline, CDR1 is MNHNS, CDR2 SASEGT. CDR3 sequence: CASSEPQEKRETQYF. DNA for the CDR3: TGTGCCAGCAGTGAGCCTCAGGAAAAACGGGAGACCCAGTACTTC.

The rearrangement uses TRBV1 and TRBJ2-2; the table's D gene call, TRBD2, was not cross checked with the DNA. TRBV1 is a pseudogene locus. The length of the CDR3 is 15 residues. This CDR3 is CTSSQESHRVGELFF. Written as DNA, the CDR3 is TGCACCAGCAGCCAAGAATCCCATCGGGTCGGGGAGCTGTTTTTT.

The chain links TRBV30 to TRBJ1-2; the D is unclear. The V gene's germline CDR1 is GTSNPN and CDR2 SVGIG (reference sequence). V shed 3 bases and J shed 0 bases, with 11 bases lying between them. The CDR3 is made up of 14 amino acids. CDR3 nucleotide sequence: TGTGCCTGGAGGCCTAGTAGGACTAACTATGGCTACACCTTC. Its protein product is CAWRPSRTNYGYTF.

The rearrangement joins TRBV29-1 to TRBJ2-1; 10 bases are shared with TRBD2. This CDR3 has 18 residues. V was pared by 4 bases and J by 0 bases, with 12 bases of the junction left unmatched. Germline loops: CDR1 SQVTM, CDR2 ANQGSEA. The CDR3 loop reads CSVGQLAGTPSSYNEQFF. The CDR3, as DNA: TGCAGCGTTGGGCAACTAGCGGGGACTCCTAGCTCCTACAATGAGCAGTTCTTC.

For this clone: The same CDR3 can be traced to other DNA sequences in this sample. This chain uses TRBV7-2 with TRBJ1-1, with TRBD1 matching over 7 bases. The CDR3 loop spans 14 amino acids. The V and J ends lost 1 base and 1 base, in that order; junction bases with no gene match: 0. Germline V gives CDR1 SGHTA, CDR2 FQGNSA. The CDR3, as DNA: TGTGCCAGCAGCTTAGAGGGGGCGAACACTGAAGCTTTCTTT. Residues: CASSLEGANTEAFF.

Judged by abundance, this clone is medium-sized. The J gene is TRBJ1-6, the V gene TRBV30, with TRBD1 identical over 7 bases. Germline assignment: CDR1 GTSNPN and CDR2 SVGIG (reference sequence). The ends lost 5 bases at V and 9 bases at J; junction bases unmatched: 7. The length of the CDR3 is 13 residues. CDR3 bases: TGTGCCTGGTCCGGGACAGAGATTTCACCCCTCCACTTT. The encoded protein is CAWSGTEISPLHF.

The chain has TRBV7-9 and TRBJ2-3, with TRBD1 matching 9 bases. Germline V gene sequence: CDR1 SEHNR, CDR2 FQNEAQ (reference sequence). Trimming removed 5 bases from V and 6 bases from J; junction bases left unmatched: 6. The CDR3 sequence is 14 residues long. The CDR3 DNA follows: TGTGCCAGCAGCGCGGGACAGGGAGGTGATACGCAGTATTTT. Its protein is CASSAGQGGDTQYF.

The gene calls are TRBV5-6 and TRBJ2-5, with 11 bases that match TRBD1. The CDR3 sequence is 15 residues long. The trim removed 4 bases at V and 1 base at J, leaving 3 bases unmatched. In germline, CDR1 is SGHDT, CDR2 YYEEEE. CDR3 amino acids: CASSIGQGAQETQYF. CDR3 nucleotides: TGTGCCAGCAGCATCGGACAGGGGGCCCAAGAGACCCAGTACTTC.

The chain employs TRBV5-1 and TRBJ2-4; D is ambiguous. Germline V lookup: CDR1 SGHRS, CDR2 YFSETQ. The CDR3 spans 14 residues. V lost 0 bases to trimming and J lost 0 bases, with 4 bases between them. CDR3 sequence: CASSLEVAKNIQYF. For the CDR3, the DNA is TGCGCCAGCAGCTTGGAAGTAGCCAAAAACATTCAGTACTTC.

This clone has only a few counts. The CDR3, as DNA: TGTGCCAGCAGTTTATCGTACAGTTCACCCCTCCACTTT. Translated, it gives CASSLSYSSPLHF. V and J are TRBV27 and TRBJ1-6; D remains unclear. Between the trimmed V and J ends, which lost 0 bases and 9 bases, there was a span of 6 bases. CDR3 size: 13 residues. Germline CDR1 reads MNHEY; CDR2 reads SMNVEV (reference sequence).

The CDR3 region is CASRSRQEPYNSPLHF. The CDR3 DNA follows: TGTGCCAGTAGGTCCCGACAGGAGCCCTATAATTCACCCCTCCACTTT. The rearrangement joins TRBV19 to TRBJ1-6; D is possibly TRBD1 (6 bases). Germline values: CDR1 LNHDA, CDR2 SQIVND (reference sequence). This CDR3 has 16 residues. Trimming took off 6 bases at V and 2 bases at J, with 14 bases between the two ends. Looking up the rest from reference TRBV19 and TRBJ1-6 gives the full variable domain: DGGITQSPKYLFRKEGQNVTLSCEQNLNHDAMYWYRQDPGQGLRLIYYSQIVNDFQKGDIAEGYSVSREKKESFPLTVTSAQKNPTAFYLCASRSRQEPYNSPLHFGNGTRLTVT.

This clone was detected only a few times. The rearrangement joins TRBV5-6 to TRBJ2-7, with D possibly matching TRBD2 (7 bases). Trimming removed 6 bases from V and 1 base from J, with 14 bases in between. Looked up from germline, CDR1 is SGHDT and CDR2 is YYEEEE. The CDR3 is made up of 14 amino acids. The CDR3, as DNA: TGTGCCAGCACTCGCAGGGGAGGGTCCTACGAGCAGTACGTC. Translating it yields CASTRRGGSYEQYV.

This clone appeared a single time. The genes are TRBV4-1 and TRBJ2-3; no reliable D call. Trimming pared 0 bases from V and 0 bases from J, leaving 13 bases between. Germline lookup yields CDR1 MGHRA and CDR2 YSYEKL. CDR3 size: 17 residues. The CDR3 coding sequence is TGCGCCAGCAGCCAAGAGATAGCAGCTATTAGCACAGATACGCAGTATTTT. It yields the protein CASSQEIAAISTDTQYF.

V and J are TRBV5-1 and TRBJ2-5, with 7 bases fitting TRBD2. Trimming at V came to 7 bases and at J to 5 bases, leaving 8 bases not matched to a gene. This CDR3 spans 13 amino acids. Per the germline V gene, CDR1 is SGHRS and CDR2 is YFSETQ. The CDR3 nucleotides read TGCGCCAGCGCAACGGGGGGACGGGAGACCCAGTACTTC. It yields the protein CASATGGRETQYF.

The genes are TRBV6-5 and TRBJ1-5; 7 nucleotides align to TRBD1. With 5 bases clipped from V and 3 bases from J, the junction kept 4 bases outside the gene matches. Germline lookup yields CDR1 MNHEY and CDR2 SVGAGI. This CDR3 is built from 14 residues. CDR3 sequence (DNA): TGTGCCAGCAGTAAGACAGGGACCAATCAGCCCCAGCATTTT. Amino acid sequence: CASSKTGTNQPQHF.

The chain recombines TRBV5-1 with TRBJ2-5, with unresolved D. Germline V gene sequence: CDR1 SGHRS, CDR2 YFSETQ. Trimming removed 0 bases at V and 5 bases at J, with 14 bases between. The CDR3 sequence is 15 residues long. The CDR3 DNA follows: TGCGCCAGCAGCTTGGGAGGTCCTCGGTCGGAGACCCAGTACTTC. Translation: CASSLGGPRSETQYF. Supplemented by reference TRBV5-1 and TRBJ2-5, the full variable domain reads KAGVTQTPRYLIKTRGQQVTLSCSPISGHRSVSWYQQTPGQGLQFLFEYFSETQRNKGNFPGRFSGRQFSNSRSEMNVSTLELGDSALYLCASSLGGPRSETQYFGPGTRLLVL.

V gene TRBV15 combines with J gene TRBJ2-7; TRBD2 matches at 8 bases. The germline gives CDR1 LNHNV, CDR2 YYDKDF (reference sequence). The CDR3 extends over 14 amino acids. V lost 5 bases and J lost 0; bases outside the gene matches: 3. As DNA, the CDR3 is TGTGCCACCAGCGAGCGGGGGTCCTCCTACGAGCAGTACTTC. This codes for CATSERGSSYEQYF.

The chain recombines TRBV27 with TRBJ2-3; 10 nucleotides align to TRBD2. The CDR3 spans 15 residues. Germline lookup yields CDR1 MNHEY and CDR2 SMNVEV (reference sequence). With V trimmed by 3 bases and J by 5 bases, 5 bases remained unmatched. CDR3 in DNA: TGTGCCAGCAGTTTTGGGACTAGCGCGGTAGATACGCAGTATTTT. Protein: CASSFGTSAVDTQYF.

This chain links TRBV7-2 with TRBJ2-3; 9 bases agree with TRBD2. CDR1 and CDR2 (germline): SGHTA, FQGNSA. With 2 bases clipped from V and 4 bases from J, the junction kept 10 bases outside the gene matches. The CDR3 is made up of 17 amino acids. CDR3 sequence: CASSLSHRTSVPDTQYF. The DNA for the CDR3 is TGTGCCAGCAGCTTATCCCACCGGACTAGCGTCCCAGATACGCAGTATTTT.

This clone came up once. V gene TRBV9 combines with J gene TRBJ1-1; D is perhaps TRBD1 (5 bases). V was clipped by 0 bases and J by 6 bases, with 12 bases between them. Per the germline V gene, CDR1 is SGDLS and CDR2 is YYNGEE. The CDR3 extends over 14 amino acids. Here the CDR3 reads CASSVGRGTSEAFF. CDR3 nucleotides: TGTGCCAGCAGCGTAGGTCGGGGGACTTCTGAAGCTTTCTTT.

This chain uses TRBV10-2 with TRBJ2-7; D unclear. The CDR3 is 11 amino acids. Germline CDR1 is WSHSY and CDR2 is SAAADI. V lost 3 bases and J lost 0, with 0 bases in between. The CDR3 DNA sequence: TGCGCCAGCAGTGACTCCTACGAGCAGTACTTC. This codes for CASSDSYEQYF.

This clone was recorded only once. The chain combines TRBV19 with TRBJ2-1; 7 positions match TRBD2. The CDR3 has 15 amino acids. The germline CDR1 and CDR2 sequences are LNHDA and SQIVND (reference sequence). The junction had 5 bases not matched to a gene; V was cut back by 3 bases and J by 3 bases. The CDR3 region is CASSMSGLRYNEQFF. The CDR3 DNA follows: TGTGCCAGTAGTATGTCGGGACTACGCTACAATGAGCAGTTCTTC.